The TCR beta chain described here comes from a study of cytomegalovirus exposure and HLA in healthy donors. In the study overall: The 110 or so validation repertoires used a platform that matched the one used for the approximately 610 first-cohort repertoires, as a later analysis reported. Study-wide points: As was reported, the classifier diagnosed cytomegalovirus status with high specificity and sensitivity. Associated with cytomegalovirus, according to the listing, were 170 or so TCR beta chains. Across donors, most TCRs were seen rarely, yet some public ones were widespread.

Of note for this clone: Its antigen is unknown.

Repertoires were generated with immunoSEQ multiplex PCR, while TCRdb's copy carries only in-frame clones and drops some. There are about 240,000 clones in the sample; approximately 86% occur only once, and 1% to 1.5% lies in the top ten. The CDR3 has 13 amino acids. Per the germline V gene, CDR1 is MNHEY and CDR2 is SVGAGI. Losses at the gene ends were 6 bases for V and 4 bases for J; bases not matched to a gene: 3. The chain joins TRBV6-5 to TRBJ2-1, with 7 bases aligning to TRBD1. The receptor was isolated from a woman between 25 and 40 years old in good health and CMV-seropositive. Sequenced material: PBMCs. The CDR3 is CASRPRGYNEQFF. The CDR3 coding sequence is TGTGCCAGCAGACCCAGGGGGTACAATGAGCAGTTCTTC.